This T cell receptor (beta chain) was recorded in a study of blood T cells in healthy people across ages. Through a sample-barcoded 5' primer and a J-beta primer mix, a second PCR was run for roughly 7 to 11 cycles. Each TCR beta cDNA got a 12-nucleotide random molecular identifier. TCRdb itself ran the 5' RACE reads through MiXCR, one entry per CDR3 protein. This table has some 700,000 distinct CDR3 sequences, approximately 22% appearing once. The V gene lost 10 bases and the J gene lost 10 bases, with 17 bases spanning the gap. This CDR3 has 13 amino acids. The sample holds a few counts of this clonotype.

Sequenced: blood. The rearrangement links TRBV12-3 or TRBV12-4 to TRBJ1-6; D perhaps matches TRBD1 (5 bases). This clonotype was sampled from a man aged 70 or older in good health. Here the CDR3 reads CATQRGRGSPLHF. The CDR3 DNA reads as TGTGCCACTCAGCGGGGGAGAGGATCACCCCTCCACTTT.